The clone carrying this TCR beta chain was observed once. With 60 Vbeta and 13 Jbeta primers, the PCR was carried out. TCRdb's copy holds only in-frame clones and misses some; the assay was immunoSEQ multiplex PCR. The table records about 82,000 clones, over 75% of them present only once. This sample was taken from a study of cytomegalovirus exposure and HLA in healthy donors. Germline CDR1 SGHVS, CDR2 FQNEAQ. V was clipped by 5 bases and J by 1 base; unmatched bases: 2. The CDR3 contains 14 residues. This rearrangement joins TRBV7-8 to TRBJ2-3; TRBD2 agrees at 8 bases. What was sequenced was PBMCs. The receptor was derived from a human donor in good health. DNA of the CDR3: TGTGCCAGCAGCGTGACTAGCGGCACAGATACGCAGTATTTT. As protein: CASSVTSGTDTQYF.